These T cell receptor beta chains were read from a single sample in a study of HIV-infected patients and healthy controls. Via MiXCR, TCRdb re-called the 5' RACE reads, giving one row per CDR3 protein. The sample yields 70,000 or so distinct CDR3 sequences, about a sixth seen once. The specimen was CD4+ T cells from blood. These receptor sequences come from a human donor in good health. The CDR3 runs from the conserved cysteine through the conserved F or W. D genes are given only for firm matches. Expanded clones are given a class, and other clones once, few, many or no size at all.

CDR3 length: 15; D gene: .; J gene: TRBJ1-2; clone size: few; V gene: TRBV7-2; CDR3 DNA: TGTGCCAGCAGCCCCGAGAGGATTTCCCCAGGTGGCTACACCTTC; CDR3 protein: CASSPERISPGGYTF
CDR3 length: 16; D gene: .; J gene: TRBJ1-1; clone size: few; V gene: TRBV19; CDR3 DNA: TGTGCCAGTAGTATCCCAGCGAGCCCCATGAACACTGAAGCTTTCTTT; CDR3 protein: CASSIPASPMNTEAFF
CDR3 length: 12; D gene: .; J gene: TRBJ2-5; clone size: few; V gene: TRBV29-1; CDR3 DNA: TGCAGCGTTTTCAGGGATTTAGAGACCCAGTACTTC; CDR3 protein: CSVFRDLETQYF
CDR3 length: 15; D gene: .; J gene: TRBJ2-7; clone size: few; V gene: TRBV5-5; CDR3 DNA: TGTGCCAGCAGCTTCAATGGCCAAGGGGCCTACGAGCAGTACTTC; CDR3 protein: CASSFNGQGAYEQYF
CDR3 length: 14; D gene: .; J gene: TRBJ2-5; clone size: many; V gene: TRBV11-2; CDR3 DNA: TGTGCCAGCAGCGCCCACAGAGTCCAAGAGACCCAGTACTTC; CDR3 protein: CASSAHRVQETQYF
CDR3 length: 16; D gene: .; J gene: TRBJ1-6; clone size: many; V gene: TRBV27; CDR3 DNA: TGTGCCAGCAGTCCACCCACGACAGGTCGAGGTTCACCCCTCCACTTT; CDR3 protein: CASSPPTTGRGSPLHF
CDR3 length: 16; D gene: TRBD1; J gene: TRBJ2-6; clone size: few; V gene: TRBV7-2; CDR3 DNA: TGTGCCAGCAGCTTCCAGGGGGCTGCTGGGGCCAACGTCCTGACTTTC; CDR3 protein: CASSFQGAAGANVLTF
CDR3 length: 14; D gene: .; J gene: TRBJ1-2; clone size: many; V gene: TRBV7-2; CDR3 DNA: TGTGCCAGCAGCCCACGGGGCTTACCCTATGGCTACACCTTC; CDR3 protein: CASSPRGLPYGYTF
CDR3 length: 16; D gene: TRBD1; J gene: TRBJ1-1; clone size: many; V gene: TRBV3-1; CDR3 DNA: TGTGCCAGCAGCCGGGACAGGGGCGGGATGAACACTGAAGCTTTCTTT; CDR3 protein: CASSRDRGGMNTEAFF
CDR3 length: 13; D gene: .; J gene: TRBJ1-5; clone size: .; V gene: TRBV18; CDR3 DNA: TGTGCCAGCTCAACCGACCTCAATCAGCCCCAGCATTTT; CDR3 protein: CASSTDLNQPQHF
CDR3 length: 16; D gene: TRBD1; J gene: TRBJ2-3; clone size: .; V gene: TRBV14; CDR3 DNA: TGTGCCAGCAGCCAAGATTTGGGACAGGGCACAGATACGCAGTATTTT; CDR3 protein: CASSQDLGQGTDTQYF
CDR3 length: 15; D gene: TRBD2; J gene: TRBJ2-1; clone size: .; V gene: TRBV11-2; CDR3 DNA: TGTGCCAGCAGCCCCCGGAGGAGCGGGACGGATGAGCAGTTCTTC; CDR3 protein: CASSPRRSGTDEQFF
CDR3 length: 14; D gene: .; J gene: TRBJ1-2; clone size: many; V gene: TRBV7-9; CDR3 DNA: TGTGCCAGCAGCTTAGGGACAGAAGATCCTGGCTACACCTTC; CDR3 protein: CASSLGTEDPGYTF
CDR3 length: 17; D gene: TRBD1; J gene: TRBJ1-6; clone size: few; V gene: TRBV20-1; CDR3 DNA: TGCAGTGCTAGAGCTACCCTTAGGACAGGGAGGGATTCACCCCTCCACTTT; CDR3 protein: CSARATLRTGRDSPLHF
CDR3 length: 13; D gene: .; J gene: TRBJ1-3; clone size: .; V gene: TRBV19; CDR3 DNA: TGTGCCAGTAGGGTGACGAGTGGAAACACCATATATTTT; CDR3 protein: CASRVTSGNTIYF
CDR3 length: 12; D gene: TRBD2; J gene: TRBJ2-1; clone size: few; V gene: TRBV2; CDR3 DNA: TGTGCCAGCAGGAAAGACCGGGGGGGCAAGTTCTTC; CDR3 protein: CASRKDRGGKFF
CDR3 length: 14; D gene: TRBD1; J gene: TRBJ2-1; clone size: few; V gene: TRBV11-3; CDR3 DNA: TGTGCCAGCAGTTCCGACAGGGAGTACAATGAGCAGTTCTTC; CDR3 protein: CASSSDREYNEQFF
CDR3 length: 12; D gene: .; J gene: TRBJ1-5; clone size: .; V gene: TRBV2; CDR3 DNA: TGTGCCAGCAGTGTGCGGTCCCAGCCCCAGCATTTT; CDR3 protein: CASSVRSQPQHF
CDR3 length: 12; D gene: .; J gene: TRBJ1-5; clone size: .; V gene: TRBV2; CDR3 DNA: TGTGCCAGCAGTGCCGAGGGTCAGCCCCAGCATTTT; CDR3 protein: CASSAEGQPQHF
CDR3 length: 12; D gene: .; J gene: TRBJ1-4; clone size: many; V gene: TRBV12-3/TRBV12-4; CDR3 DNA: TGTGCCAGCAGACCTGAAGGTGAAAAACTGTTTTTT; CDR3 protein: CASRPEGEKLFF
CDR3 length: 14; D gene: .; J gene: TRBJ2-2; clone size: many; V gene: TRBV29-1; CDR3 DNA: TGCAGCGTTGCCCGCTTGGGGAACACCGGAGAGCTGTTTTTT; CDR3 protein: CSVARLGNTGELFF
CDR3 length: 13; D gene: .; J gene: TRBJ2-1; clone size: .; V gene: TRBV7-9; CDR3 DNA: TGTGCCAGCAGCTTCAGTTCGGCGAGGGCCAAGTTCTTC; CDR3 protein: CASSFSSARAKFF
CDR3 length: 13; D gene: .; J gene: TRBJ1-4; clone size: .; V gene: TRBV7-9; CDR3 DNA: TGTGCCAGCAGCTTGTCAGGGTTCGGAAAACTGTTTTTT; CDR3 protein: CASSLSGFGKLFF
CDR3 length: 15; D gene: .; J gene: TRBJ1-4; clone size: .; V gene: TRBV2; CDR3 DNA: TGTGCCAGCAGTCTTGACCAGGCCGAGAATGAAAAACTGTTTTTT; CDR3 protein: CASSLDQAENEKLFF
CDR3 length: 13; D gene: .; J gene: TRBJ1-6; clone size: many; V gene: TRBV20-1; CDR3 DNA: TGCAGTGCTACGCAGGGAATTAATTCACCCCTCCACTTT; CDR3 protein: CSATQGINSPLHF
CDR3 length: 14; D gene: .; J gene: TRBJ1-1; clone size: .; V gene: TRBV6-5; CDR3 DNA: TGTGCCAGCAGTTCTCCCGCTAACAGGGAGGAAGCTTTCTTT; CDR3 protein: CASSSPANREEAFF
CDR3 length: 17; D gene: .; J gene: TRBJ2-6; clone size: few; V gene: TRBV9; CDR3 DNA: TGTGCCAGCAGCTCCCAGACGGGGCTCTCTGGGGCCAACGTCCTGACTTTC; CDR3 protein: CASSSQTGLSGANVLTF
CDR3 length: 15; D gene: TRBD2; J gene: TRBJ2-1; clone size: many; V gene: TRBV20-1; CDR3 DNA: TGCAGTGCTAGACCCCCGAGCGGGGGCTGGAATGAGCAGTTCTTC; CDR3 protein: CSARPPSGGWNEQFF
CDR3 length: 15; D gene: TRBD1; J gene: TRBJ2-3; clone size: .; V gene: TRBV7-9; CDR3 DNA: TGTGCCAGCAGGAGGGGGACAGCTAGCACAGATACGCAGTATTTT; CDR3 protein: CASRRGTASTDTQYF
CDR3 length: 13; D gene: .; J gene: TRBJ1-2; clone size: .; V gene: TRBV29-1; CDR3 DNA: TGCAGCGTTGGCAAAGGGGATAACTATGGCTACACCTTC; CDR3 protein: CSVGKGDNYGYTF
CDR3 length: 15; D gene: .; J gene: TRBJ2-1; clone size: .; V gene: TRBV25-1; CDR3 DNA: TGTGCCAGCAGTGAGGTGCAGGGCTCCTACAATGAGCAGTTCTTC; CDR3 protein: CASSEVQGSYNEQFF
CDR3 length: 16; D gene: TRBD2; J gene: TRBJ2-2; clone size: .; V gene: TRBV5-1; CDR3 DNA: TGCGCCAGCGCACCCTCCGCGGGAGTGAACACCGGGGAGCTGTTTTTT; CDR3 protein: CASAPSAGVNTGELFF
CDR3 length: 15; D gene: TRBD1; J gene: TRBJ2-5; clone size: .; V gene: TRBV29-1; CDR3 DNA: TGCAGCGTTGAAAGGGATGTATCCAGGGGGGAGACCCAGTACTTC; CDR3 protein: CSVERDVSRGETQYF
CDR3 length: 16; D gene: TRBD2; J gene: TRBJ2-3; clone size: .; V gene: TRBV12-3/TRBV12-4; CDR3 DNA: TGTGCCAGCAGACCCGGACTAGCGGTAATCACAGATACGCAGTATTTT; CDR3 protein: CASRPGLAVITDTQYF
CDR3 length: 17; D gene: .; J gene: TRBJ2-2; clone size: few; V gene: TRBV5-4; CDR3 DNA: TGTGCCAGCAGCCCAGGCGTCCGGTTAGGGAACACCGGGGAGCTGTTTTTT; CDR3 protein: CASSPGVRLGNTGELFF
CDR3 length: 13; D gene: .; J gene: TRBJ2-7; clone size: few; V gene: TRBV28; CDR3 DNA: TGTGCCAGCAGTACAAGGAGGGGGGGGGAGCAGTACTTC; CDR3 protein: CASSTRRGGEQYF
CDR3 length: 14; D gene: TRBD1; J gene: TRBJ1-1; clone size: many; V gene: TRBV20-1; CDR3 DNA: TGCAGTGCTAAGATGGACAGGGGGAACACTGAAGCTTTCTTT; CDR3 protein: CSAKMDRGNTEAFF
CDR3 length: 13; D gene: .; J gene: TRBJ1-2; clone size: few; V gene: TRBV5-1; CDR3 DNA: TGCGCCAGCAGCATGACAGAATCCTATGGCTACACCTTC; CDR3 protein: CASSMTESYGYTF
CDR3 length: 15; D gene: TRBD1; J gene: TRBJ1-6; clone size: .; V gene: TRBV9; CDR3 DNA: TGTGCCAGCTCTAGGTCGACAGGGTATAATTCACCCCTCCACTTT; CDR3 protein: CASSRSTGYNSPLHF